This T cell receptor beta chain was sequenced for a study of cytomegalovirus exposure and HLA in healthy donors. General observations from the study: Whilst most TCR sequences proved rare, a subset of public TCRs occurred across many donors. It was reportedly the case that the classifier diagnosed cytomegalovirus status with high specificity and sensitivity. The study recorded around 160 TCR beta chains that were cytomegalovirus-associated. Confirmation was obtained in vitro that a few CMV-associated chains are specific for CMV antigens.

Sequencing was performed with immunoSEQ multiplex PCR; in TCRdb, only in-frame clones are kept and a portion is missing. This table holds some 40,000 clones, over 80% found once. As regards this clone: Its matching antigen is unknown.

This CDR3 contains 16 residues. Germline V gene data show CDR1 as SGHNT and CDR2 as YYREEE (reference sequence). Losses at the gene ends were 0 bases for V and 4 bases for J; bases not matched to a gene: 9. Sample: PBMCs. The TCR sequence derives from a man between 18 and 29 years old in good health and CMV-seronegative. The chain links TRBV5-4 to TRBJ2-5; 7 bases are a match to TRBD1. CDR3 amino acids: CASSLGARQGIETQYF. CDR3 bases: TGTGCCAGCAGCTTGGGGGCCCGACAGGGTATAGAGACCCAGTACTTC.